This TCR beta chain was recorded in a study of spatial heterogeneity in lung cancer (dated by TCRdb to between 2018 and 2020). The study in broad terms: Beta-chain transcripts were consistently detected in greater numbers than alpha-chain transcripts, which likely reflected higher beta-chain transcript abundance. The study linked features of the TCR repertoire to counts of nonsynonymous mutations, which were determined by whole-exome sequencing of tumor tissue. In non-small cell lung cancer, the study quantitatively compared TCR alpha and beta repertoires across several tumor regions, matched nontumor lung, and blood. Both alpha and beta chains were TCR-sequenced in samples taken at surgery, namely 220 tumor regions, roughly 64 matched nontumor lung samples and 50 to 60 PBMC samples. In the raw uncorrected reads, each unique combination of TCR and UMI appeared on average more than ten times. On the study overall, not on this receptor specifically: Ubiquitous expanded tumor TCRs showed up in blood more often at tumor resection than at routine follow-up. Additional single-cell paired TCR alpha and beta sequencing was considered necessary to confirm, at a functional level, the hypothesis that regional TCRs recognize regional mutations.

Judged by its sample share, this clonotype qualifies as medium-sized (0.01 to 0.1%). Its antigen is not yet known. The input lacks base qualities; no much larger clone sits a single base away. This beta chain slipped into a library made for alpha chains as a stray read, so its size is not meaningful. Cut back by 0 bases and 7 bases, the V and J ends lie 16 bases apart. From its cysteine to its phenylalanine, the CDR3 spans 15 amino acids. This entry keeps only the CDR3 DNA: 45 bases, framed from base 1. The germline V gene (reference sequence) provides CDR1 LNHNV and CDR2 YYDKDF. Per the publication, the time point label means: sample taken at primary tumor resection. For TCR sequencing, whole RNA was extracted from tumor and nontumor lung tissue, or from cryopreserved PBMC samples, and no cell sorting was done. Donors were 70 or so patients with early-stage, untreated non-small cell lung cancer from the lung TRACERx cohort. A patient was chosen for TCR sequencing only when enough RNA was available from at least two tumor regions.

To prepare the library, 5' RACE was applied. The reads were generated on a NextSeq 500. The TCR library protocol attached a unique molecular identifier to each TCR cDNA molecule to allow correction of PCR and sequencing errors. Per the original workflow: TCR identification, UMI-based error correction and CDR3 extraction were all carried out with Decombinator tools. TCRs above a frequency of 2 per 1,000, corresponding to the top 1% of the tumor frequency distribution, were defined as expanded. Renyi diversity was calculated using the R vegan package after each repertoire was subsampled 100 times to 5,000 TCRs. To build CDR3 similarity networks, amino acid triplet string-kernel similarity was used, and CDR3s were connected when their pairwise similarity was above 0.82. TCRdb trimmed public reads at Q25 via fastp, called clones via MiXCR and kept in-frame beta chains. Each record represents a unique CDR3 protein, reported with the most common genes and DNA among its rows. The V and J calls were determined by TCRdb, not by the authors. The sample data list 4,000 or so distinct CDR3 sequences, and approximately 35% of these were observed just once. The biggest ten clones account for about 34% of the sample.

This chain is built from TRBV15 and TRBJ2-7, with the D gene call left open. The receptor was derived from a male donor with early-stage non-small cell lung cancer. The sample in question was PBMCs, obtained at surgery. CDR3 reads: CATSRDSPPRQEQYF. The nucleotide sequence is TGTGCCACCAGCAGAGATAGTCCCCCTCGGCAGGAGCAGTACTTC. The full variable domain, completed from the reference TRBV15 and TRBJ2-7 proteins outside the CDR3, reads DAMVIQNPRYQVTQFGKPVTLSCSQTLNHNVMYWYQQKSSQAPKLLFHYYDKDFNNEADTPDNFQSRRPNTSFCFLDIRSPGLGDTAMYLCATSRDSPPRQEQYFGPGTRLTVT.